Listed below are T cell receptor beta chains from one sample, sequenced in a study of early T cells in non-severe SARS-CoV-2 infection. TCRdb itself ran the 5' RACE reads through MiXCR, one entry per CDR3 protein. The sample includes under 60,000 distinct CDR3 sequences, around 8% of them seen just once. The specimen sequenced was whole blood. All receptors come from an adult who was a healthcare worker with PCR-confirmed SARS-CoV-2 infection or an uninfected control (not recorded which). CDR3s include the opening cysteine and the closing phenylalanine or tryptophan. D genes are given only for firm matches. For some rows the clone size is stated as once, few or many, or as a class when expanded; others skip it.

j_call v_call clone_size d_call cdr3_aa cdr3_nt
TRBJ2-5 TRBV5-1 . . CASSFGTPVQETQYF TGCGCCAGCAGCTTCGGGACGCCCGTCCAAGAGACCCAGTACTTC
TRBJ2-1 TRBV3-1 few . CASSASSYNEQFF TGTGCCAGCAGCGCCAGCTCCTACAATGAGCAGTTCTTC
TRBJ2-1 TRBV6-2/TRBV6-3 few . CASSYLHGVYNEQFF TGTGCCAGCAGTTACCTTCATGGAGTCTACAATGAGCAGTTCTTC
TRBJ2-1 TRBV4-2 few TRBD2 CASSPRVGRGVPSYNEQFF TGTGCCAGCAGCCCCCGGGTTGGCCGGGGGGTCCCCTCCTACAATGAGCAGTTCTTC
TRBJ2-3 TRBV3-1 few . CASSQGTVRLHTQYF TGTGCCAGCAGTCAGGGGACTGTCAGACTACATACGCAGTATTTT
TRBJ2-7 TRBV21-1 . . CASSSDPYYYEQYF TGTGCCAGCAGCTCCGACCCTTACTACTACGAGCAGTACTTC
TRBJ1-1 TRBV15 many . CATNREGLGTEAFF TGTGCCACCAACAGAGAAGGTTTGGGCACTGAAGCTTTCTTT
TRBJ1-1 TRBV28 few . CASSFNGGYTEAFF TGTGCCAGCAGTTTTAACGGGGGGTACACTGAAGCTTTCTTT
TRBJ2-2 TRBV29-1 many TRBD1 CSVEIKGALPGELFF TGCAGCGTTGAAATAAAGGGGGCTCTACCCGGGGAGCTGTTTTTT
TRBJ2-3 TRBV7-6 many . CASSLDTSDTQYF TGTGCCAGCAGCCTCGACACATCAGATACGCAGTATTTT
TRBJ1-4 TRBV19 many . CASKWKAVKGEKLFF TGTGCCAGTAAGTGGAAGGCGGTAAAAGGTGAAAAACTGTTTTTT
TRBJ2-1 TRBV6-2/TRBV6-3 few TRBD2 CASSRGRLAGNNEQFF TGTGCCAGCAGCCGAGGGCGACTAGCGGGGAACAATGAGCAGTTCTTC
TRBJ2-7 TRBV6-6 . . CASKTQGTRYEQYF TGTGCCAGCAAGACGCAGGGGACGAGATACGAGCAGTACTTC
TRBJ2-7 TRBV3-1 few . CASSQGGASEQYF TGTGCCAGCAGCCAAGGGGGAGCATCCGAGCAGTACTTC
TRBJ2-1 TRBV6-5 few . CASSADENEQFF TGTGCCAGCAGCGCTGACGAGAATGAGCAGTTCTTC
TRBJ1-2 TRBV19 many TRBD1 CASRKLRDSANYGYTF TGTGCCAGTAGAAAACTCCGGGACAGCGCTAACTATGGCTACACCTTC
TRBJ1-2 TRBV6-2/TRBV6-3 few TRBD1 CASSYIGTDYGYTF TGTGCCAGCAGTTATATTGGGACAGACTATGGCTACACCTTC
TRBJ1-4 TRBV5-6 few . CASSLGATFKGEKLFF TGTGCCAGCAGCTTGGGGGCCACCTTCAAGGGTGAAAAACTGTTTTTT
TRBJ1-1 TRBV7-9 . . CASSFPGRAEAFF TGTGCCAGCAGCTTTCCAGGGAGAGCTGAAGCTTTCTTT
TRBJ2-3 TRBV7-2 few . CASSTLRGWYF TGTGCCAGCAGCACTCTTCGGGGGTGGTATTTT
TRBJ2-7 TRBV4-3 few TRBD1 CASSRGQGGTYEQYF TGCGCCAGCAGCCGAGGACAGGGGGGGACCTACGAGCAGTACTTC
TRBJ2-1 TRBV27 many TRBD2 CASSLWAGVGYEQFF TGTGCCAGCAGTTTATGGGCGGGAGTGGGGTATGAGCAGTTCTTC
TRBJ1-6 TRBV5-4 many TRBD1 CASSSGTGVNSPLHF TGTGCCAGCAGCTCAGGGACAGGGGTTAATTCACCCCTCCACTTT